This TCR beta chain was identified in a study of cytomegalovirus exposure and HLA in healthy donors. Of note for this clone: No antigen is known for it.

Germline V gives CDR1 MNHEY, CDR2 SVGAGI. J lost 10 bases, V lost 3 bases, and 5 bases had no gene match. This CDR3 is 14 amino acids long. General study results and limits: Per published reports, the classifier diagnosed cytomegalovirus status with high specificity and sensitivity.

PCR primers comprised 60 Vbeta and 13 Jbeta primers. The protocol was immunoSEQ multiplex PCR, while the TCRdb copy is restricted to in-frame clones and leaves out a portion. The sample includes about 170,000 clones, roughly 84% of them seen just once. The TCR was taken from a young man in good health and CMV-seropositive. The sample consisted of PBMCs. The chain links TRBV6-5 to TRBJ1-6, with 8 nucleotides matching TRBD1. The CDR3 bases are TGTGCCAGCAGTTATCAGGGGGCTCGCTCACCCCTCCACTTT. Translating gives CASSYQGARSPLHF.